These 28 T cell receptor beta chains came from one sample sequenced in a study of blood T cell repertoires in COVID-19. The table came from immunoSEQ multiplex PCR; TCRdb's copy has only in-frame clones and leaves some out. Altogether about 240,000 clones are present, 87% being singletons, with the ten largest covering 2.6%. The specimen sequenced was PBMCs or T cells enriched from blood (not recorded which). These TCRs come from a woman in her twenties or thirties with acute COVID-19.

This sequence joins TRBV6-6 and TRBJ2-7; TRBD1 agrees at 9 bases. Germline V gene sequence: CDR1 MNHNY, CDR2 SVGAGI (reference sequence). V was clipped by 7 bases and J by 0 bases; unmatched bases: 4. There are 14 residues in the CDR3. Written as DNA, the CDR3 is TGTGCCAGCATCGGGACAGGGAGCTCCTACGAGCAGTACTTC. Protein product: CASIGTGSSYEQYF.

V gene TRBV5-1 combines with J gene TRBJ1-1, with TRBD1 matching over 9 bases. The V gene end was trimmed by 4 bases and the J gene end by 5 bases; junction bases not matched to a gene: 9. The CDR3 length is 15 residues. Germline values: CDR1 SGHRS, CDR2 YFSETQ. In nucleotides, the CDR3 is TGCGCCAGCAGCGGTCGACAGGGGGATGGAACTGAAGCTTTCTTT. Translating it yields CASSGRQGDGTEAFF.

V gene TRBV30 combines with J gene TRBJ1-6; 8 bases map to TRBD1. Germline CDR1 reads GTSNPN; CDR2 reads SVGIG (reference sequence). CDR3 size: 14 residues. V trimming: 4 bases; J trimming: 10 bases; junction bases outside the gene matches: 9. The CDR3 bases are TGTGCCTGGACCTTGGGACAGGCGAGGTCACCCCTCCACTTT. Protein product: CAWTLGQARSPLHF.

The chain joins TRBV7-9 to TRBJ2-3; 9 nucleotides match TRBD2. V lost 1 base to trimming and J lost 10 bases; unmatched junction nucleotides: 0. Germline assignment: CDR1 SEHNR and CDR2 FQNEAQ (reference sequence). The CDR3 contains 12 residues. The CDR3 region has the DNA TGTGCCAGCAGCTTAGAGCGGGGGGCGCAGTATTTT. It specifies CASSLERGAQYF.

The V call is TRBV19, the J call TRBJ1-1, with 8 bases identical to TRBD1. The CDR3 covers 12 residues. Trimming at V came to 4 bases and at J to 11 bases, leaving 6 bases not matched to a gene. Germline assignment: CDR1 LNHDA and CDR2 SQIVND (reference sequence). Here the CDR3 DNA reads TGTGCCAGTAGTACCAACAGGGGGGCGGCTTTCTTT. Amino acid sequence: CASSTNRGAAFF. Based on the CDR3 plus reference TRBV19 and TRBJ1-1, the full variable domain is DGGITQSPKYLFRKEGQNVTLSCEQNLNHDAMYWYRQDPGQGLRLIYYSQIVNDFQKGDIAEGYSVSREKKESFPLTVTSAQKNPTAFYLCASSTNRGAAFFGQGTRLTVV.

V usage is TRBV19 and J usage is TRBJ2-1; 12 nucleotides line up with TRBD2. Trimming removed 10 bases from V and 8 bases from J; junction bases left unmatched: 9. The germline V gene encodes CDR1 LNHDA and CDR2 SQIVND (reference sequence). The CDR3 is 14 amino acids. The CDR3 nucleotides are TGTGCCACTACAGGGACTAGCGGGTATTATGAGCAGTTCTTC. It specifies CATTGTSGYYEQFF.

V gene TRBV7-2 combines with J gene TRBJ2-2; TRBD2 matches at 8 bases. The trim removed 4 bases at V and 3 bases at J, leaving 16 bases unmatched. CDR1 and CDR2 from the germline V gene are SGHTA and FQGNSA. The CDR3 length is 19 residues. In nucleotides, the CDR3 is TGTGCCAGCAGCTCCATATACGCCGGGACTAGTGGGCACACCGGGGAGCTGTTTTTT. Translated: CASSSIYAGTSGHTGELFF.

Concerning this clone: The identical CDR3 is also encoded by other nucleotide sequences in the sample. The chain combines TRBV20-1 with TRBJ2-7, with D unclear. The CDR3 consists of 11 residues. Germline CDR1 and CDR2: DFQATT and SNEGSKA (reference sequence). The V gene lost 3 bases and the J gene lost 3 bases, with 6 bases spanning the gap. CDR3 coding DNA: TGCAGTGCTAGGTCTAGCTACGAGCAGTACTTC. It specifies CSARSSYEQYF.

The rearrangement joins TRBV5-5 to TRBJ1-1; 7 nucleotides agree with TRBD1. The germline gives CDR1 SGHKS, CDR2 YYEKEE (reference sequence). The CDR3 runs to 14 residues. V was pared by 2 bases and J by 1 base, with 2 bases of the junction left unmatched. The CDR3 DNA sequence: TGTGCCAGCAGCTTCTCAGGGGGGAACACTGAAGCTTTCTTT. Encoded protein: CASSFSGGNTEAFF.

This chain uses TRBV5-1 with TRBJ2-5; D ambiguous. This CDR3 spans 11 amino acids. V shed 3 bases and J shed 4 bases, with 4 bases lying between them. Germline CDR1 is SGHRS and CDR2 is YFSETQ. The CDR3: CASSSGETQYF. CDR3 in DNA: TGCGCCAGCAGCTCGGGAGAGACCCAGTACTTC.

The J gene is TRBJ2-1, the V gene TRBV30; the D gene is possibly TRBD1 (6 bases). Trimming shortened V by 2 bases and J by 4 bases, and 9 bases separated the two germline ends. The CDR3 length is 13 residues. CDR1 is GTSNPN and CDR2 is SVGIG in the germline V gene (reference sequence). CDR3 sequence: CAWSITGYNEQFF. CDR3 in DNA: TGTGCCTGGAGTATTACAGGGTACAATGAGCAGTTCTTC.

The CDR3 DNA reads as TGTGCCAGCAGCTTCCCTTCCCAAGGGTGGAGGGAGACCCAGTACTTC. This codes for CASSFPSQGWRETQYF. This chain connects TRBV5-8 to TRBJ2-5; a weak D match, TRBD2 (5 bases). The V end lost 2 bases, the J end lost 5 bases, and 19 bases lay between the germline ends. Germline V gene lookup returns CDR1 SGHTS and CDR2 YDEGEE. This CDR3 contains 16 residues.

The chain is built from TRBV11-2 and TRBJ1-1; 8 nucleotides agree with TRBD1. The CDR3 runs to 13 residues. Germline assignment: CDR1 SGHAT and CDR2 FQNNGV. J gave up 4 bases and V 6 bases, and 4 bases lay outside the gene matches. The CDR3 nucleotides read TGTGCCAGCAGATCTACAGGGGGCACTGAAGCTTTCTTT. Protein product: CASRSTGGTEAFF.

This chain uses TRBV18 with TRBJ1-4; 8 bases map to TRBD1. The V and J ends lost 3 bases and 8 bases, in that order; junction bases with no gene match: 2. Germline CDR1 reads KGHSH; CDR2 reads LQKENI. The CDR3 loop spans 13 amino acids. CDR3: CASSPYRGEKLFF. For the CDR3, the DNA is TGTGCCAGCTCACCCTACAGGGGGGAAAAACTGTTTTTT.

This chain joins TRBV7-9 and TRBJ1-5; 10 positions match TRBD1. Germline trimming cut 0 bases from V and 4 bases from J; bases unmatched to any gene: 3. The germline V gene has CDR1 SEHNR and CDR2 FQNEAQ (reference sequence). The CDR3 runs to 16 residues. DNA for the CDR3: TGTGCCAGCAGCTTAGCGCTGGGACAGGGGAATCAGCCCCAGCATTTT. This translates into CASSLALGQGNQPQHF. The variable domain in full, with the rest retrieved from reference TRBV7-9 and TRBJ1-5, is DTGVSQNPRHKITKRGQNVTFRCDPISEHNRLYWYRQTLGQGPEFLTYFQNEAQLEKSRLLSDRFSAERPKGSFSTLEIQRTEQGDSAMYLCASSLALGQGNQPQHFGDGTRLSIL.

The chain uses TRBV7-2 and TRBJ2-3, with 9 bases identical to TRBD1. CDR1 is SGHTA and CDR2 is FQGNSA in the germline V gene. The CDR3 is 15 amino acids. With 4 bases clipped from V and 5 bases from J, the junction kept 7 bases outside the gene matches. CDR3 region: CASSSTTGGRDTQYF. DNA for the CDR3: TGTGCCAGCAGCTCTACGACAGGGGGGAGAGATACGCAGTATTTT.

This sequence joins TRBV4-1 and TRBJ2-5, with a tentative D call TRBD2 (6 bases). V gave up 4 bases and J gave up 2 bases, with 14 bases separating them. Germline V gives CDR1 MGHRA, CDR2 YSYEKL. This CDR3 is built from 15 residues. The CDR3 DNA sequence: TGCGCCAGCAGCCGGCGAGGAGGGGAGCAAGAGACCCAGTACTTC. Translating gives CASSRRGGEQETQYF.

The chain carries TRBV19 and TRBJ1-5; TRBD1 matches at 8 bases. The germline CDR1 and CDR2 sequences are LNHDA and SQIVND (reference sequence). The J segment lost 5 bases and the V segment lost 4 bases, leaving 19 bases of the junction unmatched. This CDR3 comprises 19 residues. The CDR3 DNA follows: TGTGCCAGTAGTACACTTTCCGGGACAGGCGTGGTTGTCTATCAGCCCCAGCATTTT. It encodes CASSTLSGTGVVVYQPQHF.

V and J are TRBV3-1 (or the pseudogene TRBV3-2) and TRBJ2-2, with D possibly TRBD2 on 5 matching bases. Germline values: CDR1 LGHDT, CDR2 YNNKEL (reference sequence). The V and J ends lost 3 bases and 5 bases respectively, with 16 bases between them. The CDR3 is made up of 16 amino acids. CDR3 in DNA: TGTGCCAGCAGCCACCCGGGGAGTGTTGGGACCGGGGAGCTGTTTTTT. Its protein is CASSHPGSVGTGELFF.

CDR3 amino acids: CASSDRGRGNAYEQYF. The CDR3 region has the DNA TGCGCCAGCAGTGACCGAGGGCGAGGGAACGCCTACGAGCAGTACTTC. V and J are TRBV10-1 and TRBJ2-7, with D perhaps matching TRBD2 (5 bases). The CDR3 extends over 16 amino acids. Trimming took off 3 bases at V and 2 bases at J, with 17 bases between the two ends. CDR1 and CDR2 (germline): WNHNN, SYGVQD (reference sequence).

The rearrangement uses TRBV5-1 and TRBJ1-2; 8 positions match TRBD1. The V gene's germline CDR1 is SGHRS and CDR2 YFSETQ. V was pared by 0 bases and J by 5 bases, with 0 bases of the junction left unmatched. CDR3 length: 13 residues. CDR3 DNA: TGCGCCAGCAGCTTGGGGACAGGGTATGGCTACACCTTC. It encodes CASSLGTGYGYTF.

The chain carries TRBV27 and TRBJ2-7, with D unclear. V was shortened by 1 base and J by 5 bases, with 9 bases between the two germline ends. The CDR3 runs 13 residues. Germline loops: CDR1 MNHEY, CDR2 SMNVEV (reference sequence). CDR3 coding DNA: TGTGCCAGCAGTTTATACGCAGGCCACGAGCAGTACTTC. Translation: CASSLYAGHEQYF.

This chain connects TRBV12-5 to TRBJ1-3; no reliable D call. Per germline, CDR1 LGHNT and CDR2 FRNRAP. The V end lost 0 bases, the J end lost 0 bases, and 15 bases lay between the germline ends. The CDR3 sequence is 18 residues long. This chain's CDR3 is CASGLVIRGSPSGNTIYF. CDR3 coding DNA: TGTGCTAGTGGTTTGGTTATACGAGGCAGCCCCTCTGGAAACACCATATATTTT.

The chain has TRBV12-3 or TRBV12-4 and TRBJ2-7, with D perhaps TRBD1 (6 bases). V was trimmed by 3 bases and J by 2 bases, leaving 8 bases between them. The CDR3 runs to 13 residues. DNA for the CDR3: TGTGCCAGCAGTTTTGGGGACACCTACGAGCAGTACTTC. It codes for CASSFGDTYEQYF.

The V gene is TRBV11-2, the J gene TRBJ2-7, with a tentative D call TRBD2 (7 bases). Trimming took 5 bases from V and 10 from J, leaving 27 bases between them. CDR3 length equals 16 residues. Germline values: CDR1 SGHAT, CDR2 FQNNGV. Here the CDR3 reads CASSQRTGGVLDSQYF. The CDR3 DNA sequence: TGTGCCAGCAGCCAACGAACGGGGGGCGTGTTGGATTCCCAGTACTTC. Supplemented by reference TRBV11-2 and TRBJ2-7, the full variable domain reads EAGVAQSPRYKIIEKRQSVAFWCNPISGHATLYWYQQILGQGPKLLIQFQNNGVVDDSQLPKDRFSAERLKGVDSTLKIQPAKLEDSAVYLCASSQRTGGVLDSQYFGPGTRLTVT.

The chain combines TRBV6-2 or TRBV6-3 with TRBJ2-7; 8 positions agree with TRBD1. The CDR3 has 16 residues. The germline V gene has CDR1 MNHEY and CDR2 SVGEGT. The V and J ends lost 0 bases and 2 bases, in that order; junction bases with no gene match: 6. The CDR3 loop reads CASSYSGDRQTYEQYF. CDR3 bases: TGTGCCAGCAGTTACTCAGGGGACAGGCAAACCTACGAGCAGTACTTC.

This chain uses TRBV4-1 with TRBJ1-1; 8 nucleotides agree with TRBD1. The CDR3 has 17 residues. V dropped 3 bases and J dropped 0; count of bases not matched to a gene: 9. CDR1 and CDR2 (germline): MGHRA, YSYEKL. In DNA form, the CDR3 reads TGCGCCAGCAGCCATTACAGGGGGGGATCGCTGAACACTGAAGCTTTCTTT. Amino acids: CASSHYRGGSLNTEAFF.

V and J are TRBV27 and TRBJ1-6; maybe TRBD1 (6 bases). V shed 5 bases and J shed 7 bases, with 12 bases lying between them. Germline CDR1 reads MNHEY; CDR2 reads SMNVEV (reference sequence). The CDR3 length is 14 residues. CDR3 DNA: TGTGCCAGCAGTGGTCAGGGGTGGAATTCACCCCTCCACTTT. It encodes CASSGQGWNSPLHF.